This is a list of T cell receptor beta chains from one sample in a study of cytomegalovirus exposure and HLA in healthy donors. Data came from immunoSEQ multiplex PCR; TCRdb stores just in-frame clones and leaves some out. This repertoire shows about 180,000 clones, about 83% found once; its top ten account for roughly 1.5%. The sequenced material came from PBMCs. These TCRs come from a woman aged 25 to 39 in good health and CMV-seronegative. The CDR3 runs from the conserved cysteine through the conserved F or W. Each record gives: V gene, clone size, J gene, D gene, CDR3 DNA, CDR3 protein. The D gene is left open where the match is weak. Where a row states a size, it is once, few, many or the class of an expanded clone; other rows omit it.

TRBV7-9	NA	TRBJ2-7	TRBD1	TGTGCCAGCAGCTCTCCGGCCGGGACAGCCTACGAGCAGTACTTC	CASSSPAGTAYEQYF
TRBV13	NA	TRBJ1-1	NA	TGTGCCAGCAGCTTAGATGGGGCAGGGGATTTCACTGAAGCTTTCTTT	CASSLDGAGDFTEAFF
TRBV6-6	NA	TRBJ1-6	NA	TGTGCCAGCAGTTACCAACAGGGAGGGAATTCACCCCTCCACTTT	CASSYQQGGNSPLHF
TRBV5-1	NA	TRBJ2-7	NA	TGCGCCAGCAGCTTGGTTGGTGGGGGGTTCTACGAGCAGTACTTC	CASSLVGGGFYEQYF
TRBV27	NA	TRBJ2-7	TRBD1	TGTGCCAGCAGACCCTGGACAGGGGGCTACGAGCAGTACTTC	CASRPWTGGYEQYF
TRBV7-2	NA	TRBJ1-3	NA	TGTGCCAGCAGCTCCGGACAAACCCTAGGAAACACCATATATTTT	CASSSGQTLGNTIYF
TRBV7-8	NA	TRBJ2-7	TRBD1	TGTGCCAGCAGCCTTCGTCTTCGACAGGGGCTGCGTGATCCCTACGAGCAGTACTTC	CASSLRLRQGLRDPYEQYF
TRBV27	NA	TRBJ2-7	NA	TGTGCCAGCAGTTTGGATCAGGGGGGCGAGCAGTACTTC	CASSLDQGGEQYF
TRBV5-1	once	TRBJ1-3	TRBD1	TGCGCCAGCAGCATGGACAGGGGAGAAGGGACTGGAAACACCATATATTTT	CASSMDRGEGTGNTIYF
TRBV7-8	NA	TRBJ2-1	TRBD1	TGTGCCAGCAGACACACAGGCCCCGGGACAGGGGTTTACAATGAGCAGTTCTTC	CASRHTGPGTGVYNEQFF
TRBV19	NA	TRBJ2-1	TRBD2	TGTGCCAGTAGTATGGGGAGGGATGAGCAGTTCTTC	CASSMGRDEQFF
TRBV7-9	NA	TRBJ2-7	NA	TGTGCCAGCAGCTTAGTCGGGGAGAACTACGAGCAGTACTTC	CASSLVGENYEQYF
TRBV6-6	NA	TRBJ2-7	NA	TGTGCCAGCTCGGAGGTAGGGCGGAACTACGAGCAGTACTTC	CASSEVGRNYEQYF
TRBV10-1	NA	TRBJ2-7	NA	TGCGCCAGCAGTGATCGTCAGGGGCCCTACGAGCAGTACTTC	CASSDRQGPYEQYF
TRBV27	NA	TRBJ2-7	TRBD2	TGTGCCAGCAGTTATCTAGCGGGGGCCTACGAGCAGTACTTC	CASSYLAGAYEQYF
TRBV5-4	few	TRBJ1-1	NA	TGTGCCAGCAGCCGTAAGAACACTGAAGCTTTCTTT	CASSRKNTEAFF
TRBV5-4	NA	TRBJ1-1	NA	TGTGCCAGCAGCTTGGCACAGAACACTGAAGCTTTCTTT	CASSLAQNTEAFF
TRBV6-4	NA	TRBJ2-1	NA	TGTGCCAGCAGTGAAATTTCAGGGGCGGAGAATGAGCAGTTCTTC	CASSEISGAENEQFF
TRBV19	NA	TRBJ2-7	NA	TGTGCCAGTAGTATTTCTGGGCCATCCTTAAGCTCCTACGAGCAGTACTTC	CASSISGPSLSSYEQYF
TRBV21-1	NA	TRBJ1-5	NA	TGTGCCAGCAGCGGCAGGGCAAATCAGCCCCAGCATTTT	CASSGRANQPQHF
TRBV5-4	NA	TRBJ2-1	TRBD2	TGTGCCAGCAGCTTGCCTAGCGGATACAATGAGCAGTTCTTC	CASSLPSGYNEQFF
TRBV25-1	few	TRBJ1-1	NA	TGTGCCAGCTCGCGTACCGTGAGCACTGAAGCTTTCTTT	CASSRTVSTEAFF
TRBV7-8	NA	TRBJ1-1	NA	TGTGCCAGCAGCTTATCGGGGAACACTGAAGCTTTCTTT	CASSLSGNTEAFF
TRBV4-1	NA	TRBJ1-6	TRBD1	TGCGCCAGCAGCCAAGACCCGGACAGGGTTAATTCACCCCTCCACTTT	CASSQDPDRVNSPLHF
TRBV11-2	NA	TRBJ2-1	NA	TGTGCCAGCAGCCGTGGACTAACCTACAATGAGCAGTTCTTC	CASSRGLTYNEQFF
TRBV19	once	TRBJ1-2	TRBD1	TGTGCCAGTAGTACCCCCTCGGGACAGTATCATGGCTACACCTTC	CASSTPSGQYHGYTF
TRBV7-8	few	TRBJ2-3	TRBD2	TGTGCCAGCAGCTTGCGGGGGAGGGCCACTAGCACAGATACGCAGTATTTT	CASSLRGRATSTDTQYF
TRBV7-2	once	TRBJ2-7	TRBD1	TGTGCCAGCAGCTTCCGACAGGGGTCTCCCTACGAGCAGTACTTC	CASSFRQGSPYEQYF
TRBV20-1	NA	TRBJ2-7	NA	TGCAGTGCTAGACCCTTAAGGACTCAGTACTTC	CSARPLRTQYF
TRBV6-1	NA	TRBJ2-2	NA	TGTGCCAGCAGTGAATTGCCGGAGGGACTGCGCGGGGAGCTGTTTTTT	CASSELPEGLRGELFF
TRBV27	NA	TRBJ2-5	TRBD2	TGTGCCAGCAGTCCCGGACTAGCGGGGAAAGAGACCCAGTACTTC	CASSPGLAGKETQYF
TRBV6-9	NA	TRBJ2-5	NA	TGTGCCAGCAGTTCCCCCCGAGGCCTGATGGAGACCCAGTACTTC	CASSSPRGLMETQYF
TRBV5-1	NA	TRBJ2-2	NA	TGCGCCAGCAGCATTAACCGGGACAAGCCCACTGCCGGGGAGCTGTTTTTT	CASSINRDKPTAGELFF
TRBV30	once	TRBJ2-3	NA	TGTGCCTGGAGTCAAAGACAGGCAGATACGCAGTATTTT	CAWSQRQADTQYF
TRBV6-5	NA	TRBJ1-2	TRBD1	TGTGCCAGCAGTTCGGACAGGGCGGGTGGCTACACCTTC	CASSSDRAGGYTF
TRBV5-4	few	TRBJ1-6	NA	TGTGCCGGGCGGGGAGAGAGCTCCTATAATTCACCCCTCCACTTT	CAGRGESSYNSPLHF
TRBV5-6	NA	TRBJ2-2	TRBD2	TGTGCCAGCAGCCACCGGGCGGGGGGGCATCAGATCCCTGTCGGGGAGCTGTTTTTT	CASSHRAGGHQIPVGELFF
TRBV27	NA	TRBJ2-3	TRBD1	TGTGCCAGCAGTTTTTTACGACAGGGGGGCACAGATACGCAGTATTTT	CASSFLRQGGTDTQYF
TRBV9	NA	TRBJ1-1	TRBD1	TGTGCCAGCAGCCCTTCAGGGCGGGACAGGGAGGCTTTCTTT	CASSPSGRDREAFF
TRBV19	NA	TRBJ1-1	NA	TGTGCCAGTAGTGAACAGGGTACGACGGCTGAAGCTTTCTTT	CASSEQGTTAEAFF
TRBV7-2	NA	TRBJ1-2	NA	TGTGCCAGCAGCTTAGTGGCAGGCGGGAACTATGGCTACACCTTC	CASSLVAGGNYGYTF
TRBV5-1	NA	TRBJ2-1	NA	TGCGCCAGCAGCTTGGCCGCGCGGAGCTACAATGAGCAGTTCTTC	CASSLAARSYNEQFF
TRBV5-1	NA	TRBJ1-1	NA	TGCGCCAGCAGCTTGGCTAGGGTAGGAGGTACTGAAGCTTTCTTT	CASSLARVGGTEAFF
TRBV27	NA	TRBJ1-2	TRBD1	TGTGCCAGCAGTTTAGAAGGAGGGGGCGATGGCTACACCTTC	CASSLEGGGDGYTF
TRBV4-2	NA	TRBJ2-7	NA	TGTGCCAGCAGCCAAGCCTCGACAGTTCCTAGGGAGCAGTACTTC	CASSQASTVPREQYF
TRBV7-2	NA	TRBJ2-7	TRBD1	TGTGCCAGCAGCATTACAGGGGCCGAGCAGTACTTC	CASSITGAEQYF
TRBV29-1	NA	TRBJ2-2	NA	TGCAGCGTGGGGGTGGGGGGTACCGGGGAGCTGTTTTTT	CSVGVGGTGELFF
TRBV5-6	NA	TRBJ1-1	TRBD1	TGTGCCAGCAGCCGGGACAGGGAGGCGAACACTGAAGCTTTCTTT	CASSRDREANTEAFF
TRBV15	once	TRBJ2-7	NA	TGTGCCACCAGCAGAGAACAGGGTTGGGCCTACGAGCAGTACTTC	CATSREQGWAYEQYF
TRBV5-1	NA	TRBJ2-1	NA	TGCGCCAGCAGAGTGGGCGTGAATGAGCAGTTCTTC	CASRVGVNEQFF
TRBV11-2	NA	TRBJ1-2	NA	TGTGCCAGCAGCCCGTTAGACAGAAACTATGGCTACACCTTC	CASSPLDRNYGYTF
TRBV30	NA	TRBJ2-7	TRBD1	TGTGCCTGGACTGCTCAGACAGGGGAGTCCAACGAGCAGTACTTC	CAWTAQTGESNEQYF
TRBV6-6	NA	TRBJ2-7	NA	TGTGCCAGCAGTAACCGGGACTTTCCCTACGAGCAGTACTTC	CASSNRDFPYEQYF
TRBV14	NA	TRBJ1-2	NA	TGTGCCAGCAGCCCCTACGTCACGGGGGGCGCAAACTATGGCTACACCTTC	CASSPYVTGGANYGYTF
TRBV5-6	NA	TRBJ1-2	NA	TGTGCCAGCAGCTTGGTCACTAACTATGGCTACACCTTC	CASSLVTNYGYTF
TRBV4-2	once	TRBJ2-3	TRBD2	TGTGCCAGCAGCCAAGAACGGGAGCGGGGGGACACAGATACGCAGTATTTT	CASSQERERGDTDTQYF
TRBV7-8	NA	TRBJ2-7	TRBD1	TGTGCCAGCGGGACAGGGTTAGGCACCTACGAGCAGTACTTC	CASGTGLGTYEQYF
TRBV6-4	NA	TRBJ1-6	TRBD1	TGTGCCAGCAGTGAAATGGGCAGGGGGAGCTCCTATAATTCACCCCTCCACTTT	CASSEMGRGSSYNSPLHF
TRBV6-1	many	TRBJ1-5	TRBD1	TGTGCCAGCAGTGAAGCGGGACAGCAGAATCAGCCCCAGCATTTT	CASSEAGQQNQPQHF